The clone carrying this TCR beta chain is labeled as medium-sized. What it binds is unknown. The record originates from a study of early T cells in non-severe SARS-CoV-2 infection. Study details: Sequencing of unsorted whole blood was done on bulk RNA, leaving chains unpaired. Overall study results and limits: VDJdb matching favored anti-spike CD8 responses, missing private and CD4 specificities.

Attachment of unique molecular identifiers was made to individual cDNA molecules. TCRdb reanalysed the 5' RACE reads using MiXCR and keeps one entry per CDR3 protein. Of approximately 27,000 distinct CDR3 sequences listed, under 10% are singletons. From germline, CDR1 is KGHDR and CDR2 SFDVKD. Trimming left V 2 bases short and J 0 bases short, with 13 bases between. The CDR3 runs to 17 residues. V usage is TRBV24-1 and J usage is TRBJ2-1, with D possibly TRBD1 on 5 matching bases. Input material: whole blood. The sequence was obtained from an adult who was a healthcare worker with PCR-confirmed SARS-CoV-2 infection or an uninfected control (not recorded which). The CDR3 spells CATSDSQVLSSYNEQFF. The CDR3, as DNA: TGTGCCACCAGTGATTCACAGGTTTTGAGCTCCTACAATGAGCAGTTCTTC.